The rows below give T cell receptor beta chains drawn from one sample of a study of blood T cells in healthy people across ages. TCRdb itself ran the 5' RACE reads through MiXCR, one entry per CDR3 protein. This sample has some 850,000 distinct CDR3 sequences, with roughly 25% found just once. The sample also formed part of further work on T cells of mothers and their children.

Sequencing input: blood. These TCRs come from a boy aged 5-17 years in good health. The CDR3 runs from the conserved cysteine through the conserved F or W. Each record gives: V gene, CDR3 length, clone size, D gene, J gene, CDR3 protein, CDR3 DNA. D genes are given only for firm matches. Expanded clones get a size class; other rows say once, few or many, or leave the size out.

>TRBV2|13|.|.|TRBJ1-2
CASKQAGNYGYTF
TGTGCTTCAAAGCAGGCAGGGAACTATGGCTACACCTTC
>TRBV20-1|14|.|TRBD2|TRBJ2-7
CSARGPSGSYEQYF
TGCAGTGCTAGAGGCCCTAGCGGGAGCTACGAGCAGTACTTC
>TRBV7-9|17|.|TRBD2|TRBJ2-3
CASSLVGLAGGPDTQYF
TGTGCCAGCAGCTTAGTCGGACTAGCGGGGGGTCCGGATACGCAGTATTTT
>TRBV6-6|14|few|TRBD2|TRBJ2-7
CASKGGLSSYEQYF
TGTGCCAGCAAGGGAGGGTTATCGTCCTACGAGCAGTACTTC
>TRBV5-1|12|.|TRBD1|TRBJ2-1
CASSYDRVEQFF
TGCGCCAGCAGCTATGACAGGGTTGAGCAGTTCTTC
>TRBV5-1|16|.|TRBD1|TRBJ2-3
CASSLGGQGTTDTQYF
TGCGCCAGCAGCTTGGGGGGACAGGGGACGACAGATACGCAGTATTTT
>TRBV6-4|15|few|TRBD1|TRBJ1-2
CASAPGTGPLYGYTF
TGTGCCAGCGCCCCCGGGACAGGGCCCCTATATGGCTACACCTTC
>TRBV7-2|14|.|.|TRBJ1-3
CASSSGTLRNTIYF
TGTGCCAGCAGCTCCGGGACACTTCGAAACACCATATATTTT
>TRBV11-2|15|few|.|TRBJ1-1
CASRPQGVRNTEAFF
TGTGCCAGCAGACCTCAGGGCGTAAGGAACACTGAAGCTTTCTTT
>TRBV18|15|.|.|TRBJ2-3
CASSPQRGNTDTQYF
TGTGCCAGCTCACCTCAACGGGGGAACACAGATACGCAGTATTTT
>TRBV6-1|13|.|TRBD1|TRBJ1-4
CASKTGGVEKLFF
TGTGCCAGCAAGACAGGGGGTGTTGAAAAACTGTTTTTT
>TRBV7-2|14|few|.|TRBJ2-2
CASSLLIGTGELFF
TGTGCCAGCAGCTTACTAATAGGTACCGGGGAGCTGTTTTTT
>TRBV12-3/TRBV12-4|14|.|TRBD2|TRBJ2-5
CASSLGTKWETQYF
TGTGCCAGCAGCCTCGGGACTAAATGGGAGACCCAGTACTTC
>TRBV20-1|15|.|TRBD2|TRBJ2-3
CSARPGLALGDTQYF
TGCAGTGCTCGTCCGGGACTAGCCCTAGGAGATACGCAGTATTTT